This TCR beta chain came from a study of cytomegalovirus exposure and HLA in healthy donors. V was trimmed by 6 bases and J by 3 bases, leaving 17 bases between them. The germline CDR1 and CDR2 sequences are MNHEY and SVGAGI. This CDR3 has 15 amino acids. Findings of the study overall: Later analysis showed TCR association rates varying by HLA locus, highest for DRB1 and lowest for HLA-C.

Both 60 Vbeta primers and 13 Jbeta primers went into the PCR. Sequencing used immunoSEQ multiplex PCR; TCRdb keeps in-frame clones, though not all of them. The sample records 130,000 to 150,000 clones, around 80% being singletons. This clone has just one count. Its target is not known. The rearrangement links TRBV6-5 to TRBJ1-1, with a possible D match to TRBD1 (5 bases). Sequencing was performed on PBMCs. The source of this sequence is a male donor in good health and CMV-seronegative. The CDR3 nucleotides are TGTGCCAGCAGGCCGCCTGGGTGGGGGGACACTGAAGCTTTCTTT. This translates into CASRPPGWGDTEAFF.